The rows below give T cell receptor beta chains drawn from one sample of a study of blood T cell repertoires in COVID-19. TCRdb's copy holds only in-frame clones and misses some; the assay was immunoSEQ multiplex PCR. Here the sample spans roughly 100,000 clones, roughly 91% being singletons. Material: peripheral blood. These receptor sequences come from a man aged 18 to 30 with COVID-19, enrolled during active disease. The CDR3 runs from the conserved cysteine through the conserved F or W. Each record gives: clone size, J gene, V gene, D gene, CDR3 length, CDR3 DNA, CDR3 protein. The D gene is left open where the match is weak. Clone size is stated in some rows and not others, as once, few, many or a class when expanded.

.	TRBJ2-7	TRBV30	.	15	TGTGCCTGGAGTGTAGGGGGGGCAGGGTCCAACGAGCAGTACTTC	CAWSVGGAGSNEQYF
.	TRBJ2-2	TRBV9	.	14	TGTGCCAGCAGCGTTGTATCGAACACCGGGGAGCTGTTTTTT	CASSVVSNTGELFF
.	TRBJ1-3	TRBV6-2/TRBV6-3	.	13	TGTGCCAGCAGTTATCAATCTGGAAACACCATATATTTT	CASSYQSGNTIYF
.	TRBJ2-1	TRBV18	TRBD2	15	TGTGCCAGCTCACCGGTGGCGGGAGGAGTCAATGAGCAGTTCTTC	CASSPVAGGVNEQFF
.	TRBJ1-2	TRBV13	.	12	TGTGCCAGCAGCTTAGGCCGGCAGGGTGACACCTTC	CASSLGRQGDTF
.	TRBJ2-2	TRBV28	.	16	TGTGCCACCACGAGCAGCGGAGCCGAGGTTTCCGGGGAGCTGTTTTTT	CATTSSGAEVSGELFF
.	TRBJ2-1	TRBV5-6	.	15	TGTGCCAGCAGCCTACCCAGCGGACTCTACAATGAGCAGTTCTTC	CASSLPSGLYNEQFF
.	TRBJ2-7	TRBV7-2	.	19	TGTGCCAGCAGCTTAGTAATCGCCGGGAGAGGCGAACGGACCTACGAGCAGTACTTC	CASSLVIAGRGERTYEQYF
.	TRBJ2-7	TRBV27	TRBD2	15	TGTGCCAGCAGTGGGACTAGCGGAGCCTCCTACGAGCAGTACTTC	CASSGTSGASYEQYF
.	TRBJ1-5	TRBV6-1	TRBD1	17	TGTGCCAGCAGTGATCAGAAGACAGGGGACTTTAATCAGCCCCAGCATTTT	CASSDQKTGDFNQPQHF
.	TRBJ2-7	TRBV27	TRBD1	14	TGTGCCAGCAGTTTGGGACAGGGCTCCTACGAGCAGTACTTC	CASSLGQGSYEQYF
.	TRBJ2-7	TRBV7-2	.	15	TGTGCCAGCAGCTTAAGGGGAAATGTAGGCTACGAGCAGTACTTC	CASSLRGNVGYEQYF
.	TRBJ2-7	TRBV27	.	15	TGTGCCAGCAGTTCCCAGAATAGGGGAAACTACGAGCAGTACTTC	CASSSQNRGNYEQYF
.	TRBJ2-1	TRBV3-1/TRBV3-2	TRBD2	15	TGTGCCAGCAGCCACCTAGCGGGAGCATACAATGAGCAGTTCTTC	CASSHLAGAYNEQFF
.	TRBJ1-1	TRBV7-2	TRBD1	13	TGTGCCAGCAGTCGAACCGGGACAGTCGAAGCTTTCTTT	CASSRTGTVEAFF
.	TRBJ2-7	TRBV6-6	.	12	TGTGCCAGCGGGGGCAGAGCGTACGAGCAGTACTTC	CASGGRAYEQYF
.	TRBJ1-3	TRBV18	TRBD1	16	TGTGCCAGCTCACCAGTGGACAGGGGATCTGGAAACACCATATATTTT	CASSPVDRGSGNTIYF
.	TRBJ2-2	TRBV19	.	15	TGTGCCAGTAGTATCGCATCTGCGGCGGCCGGGGAGCTGTTTTTT	CASSIASAAAGELFF
.	TRBJ2-1	TRBV4-1	TRBD1	16	TGCGCCAGCAGCCCGACCGGGACAGGGGGCTACAATGAGCAGTTCTTC	CASSPTGTGGYNEQFF
.	TRBJ2-5	TRBV4-1	TRBD2	15	TGCGCCAGCAGCCTAGCGGGAGGATCACTGGAGACCCAGTACTTC	CASSLAGGSLETQYF
once	TRBJ1-5	TRBV19	.	17	TGTGCCAGTAGTTTACCCCCCTCCCGGGGGTTCAATCAGCCCCAGCATTTT	CASSLPPSRGFNQPQHF
.	TRBJ1-1	TRBV28	TRBD1	14	TGTGCCAGCATTATGGCAGGGGGGAACACTGAAGCTTTCTTT	CASIMAGGNTEAFF
.	TRBJ2-2	TRBV30	.	14	TGTGCCTGGACGAAGACAGTGAACACCGGGGAGCTGTTTTTT	CAWTKTVNTGELFF
.	TRBJ1-1	TRBV18	.	14	TGTGCCAGCTCACTCGGACAGTTGAACACTGAAGCTTTCTTT	CASSLGQLNTEAFF
.	TRBJ2-7	TRBV7-8	.	12	TGTGCCAGCAGCCTAAGCGACTACGAGCAGTACTTC	CASSLSDYEQYF
.	TRBJ1-1	TRBV6-2/TRBV6-3	.	14	TGTGCCAGCAGTTACGCGGACAGGAACACTGAAGCTTTCTTT	CASSYADRNTEAFF
.	TRBJ1-5	TRBV6-1	.	14	TGTGCCAGCAGTGAAAGAGGGGGTGGTCAGCCCCAGCATTTT	CASSERGGGQPQHF
.	TRBJ1-3	TRBV3-1/TRBV3-2	TRBD1	14	TGTGCCAGCAGCTCCACAGGGGGCCGAAACACCATATATTTT	CASSSTGGRNTIYF
.	TRBJ2-7	TRBV4-2	.	16	TGTGCCAGCAGCCAAGAACGTAGCGATTTTGCCTACGAGCAGTACTTC	CASSQERSDFAYEQYF
.	TRBJ2-5	TRBV6-5	.	15	TGTGCCAGCAGTTACTCCAGCGGAATCCAAGAGACCCAGTACTTC	CASSYSSGIQETQYF
.	TRBJ2-7	TRBV6-2/TRBV6-3	TRBD2	16	TGTGCCAGCAGTTACAACATGCAGCGGGATGGGTACGAGCAGTACTTC	CASSYNMQRDGYEQYF
.	TRBJ1-1	TRBV12-3/TRBV12-4	.	13	TGTGCCAGCAGTTTATCGTTGAACACTGAAGCTTTCTTT	CASSLSLNTEAFF
once	TRBJ2-7	TRBV2	TRBD2	15	TGTGCCAGCAGGGCCTTAGCGGGAGCCTCCTACGAGCAGTACTTC	CASRALAGASYEQYF
.	TRBJ1-3	TRBV5-1	.	16	TGCGCCAGCAGCTTGGCGGGGGGGAGCTCTGGAAACACCATATATTTT	CASSLAGGSSGNTIYF
.	TRBJ2-5	TRBV15	TRBD2	13	TGTGCCACCCGAGCGGGAGGGCAAGAGACCCAGTACTTC	CATRAGGQETQYF
.	TRBJ2-1	TRBV13	.	17	TGTGCCAGCACCTTAGGGTGGGGACTGAGCTCCTACAATGAGCAGTTCTTC	CASTLGWGLSSYNEQFF
.	TRBJ2-1	TRBV4-3	TRBD2	18	TGCGCCAGCAGCCAATACCCCCGGACTAGCGGGTCTTCCGATGAGCAGTTCTTC	CASSQYPRTSGSSDEQFF
.	TRBJ2-2	TRBV7-3	TRBD2	16	TGTGCCAGCAGTCAGACTAGCGGGAGTTCGCCCGGGGAGCTGTTTTTT	CASSQTSGSSPGELFF
.	TRBJ1-2	TRBV13	TRBD1	16	TGTGCCAGCAGCTTGGGAAGGACAGGGGGCTACTATGGCTACACCTTC	CASSLGRTGGYYGYTF
.	TRBJ2-2	TRBV5-1	TRBD1	16	TGCGCCAGCAGCCCCCAACAGGGGGCGAACACCGGGGAGCTGTTTTTT	CASSPQQGANTGELFF
once	TRBJ2-7	TRBV3-1/TRBV3-2	TRBD2	20	TGTGCCAGCAGCCAAGTAAAAGGGCTCGAAGCGGGAGGTCACTCCTACGAGCAGTACTTC	CASSQVKGLEAGGHSYEQYF
.	TRBJ2-2	TRBV6-2/TRBV6-3	TRBD2	19	TGTGCCAGCAGTTATCAGTCTAGCGGGAGGGCCTGGGGCACCGGGGAGCTGTTTTTT	CASSYQSSGRAWGTGELFF
once	TRBJ2-7	TRBV12-3/TRBV12-4	.	13	TGTGCCAGCAGTCCACCCGGGATAGACGAGCAGTACTTC	CASSPPGIDEQYF
.	TRBJ2-2	TRBV13	TRBD2	16	TGTGCCAGCAGCTTAGTATCCGGGACTAGAACCGGGGAGCTGTTTTTT	CASSLVSGTRTGELFF
.	TRBJ1-6	TRBV5-6	.	15	TGTGCCAGCAGCTGGGGACTGGGGTTGGGTTCACCCCTCCACTTT	CASSWGLGLGSPLHF